This T cell receptor (beta chain) came from a study of regulatory T cells in long-lasting Graves disease. Study-level background: Duration of antithyroid drug therapy among newly diagnosed Graves' patients was under 3 months.

The authors built TCR beta libraries using iRepertoire HTBI primers and Arm-PCR of CDR3 regions. MiXCR, run by TCRdb on the multiplex PCR reads, gives a single entry per CDR3 protein. The repertoire holds more than 350,000 distinct CDR3 sequences, 15% seen once, with 16% in the top ten. Time point indicated: newly diagnosed GD, antithyroid drugs for less than 3 months. The TCR library was prepared using RNA isolated from PBMCs. The CDR3 runs 13 residues. CDR1 and CDR2 (germline): DFQATT, SNEGSKA (reference sequence). Trimming took 6 bases from V and 4 from J, leaving 15 bases between them. This clonotype was counted ten times or more. This sample also appeared in a second study, on T cells in Graves' hyperthyroidism and ophthalmopathy.

The chain couples TRBV20-1 to TRBJ1-1; no reliable D call. The specimen comprised peripheral blood mononuclear cells (PBMCs), sampled at new diagnosis, from a patient treated with antithyroid drugs. The sequence derives from a woman under 40 with Graves disease. CDR3: CSAEHPVSTEAFF. The CDR3 DNA is TGCAGTGCCGAGCATCCAGTATCCACTGAAGCTTTCTTT.